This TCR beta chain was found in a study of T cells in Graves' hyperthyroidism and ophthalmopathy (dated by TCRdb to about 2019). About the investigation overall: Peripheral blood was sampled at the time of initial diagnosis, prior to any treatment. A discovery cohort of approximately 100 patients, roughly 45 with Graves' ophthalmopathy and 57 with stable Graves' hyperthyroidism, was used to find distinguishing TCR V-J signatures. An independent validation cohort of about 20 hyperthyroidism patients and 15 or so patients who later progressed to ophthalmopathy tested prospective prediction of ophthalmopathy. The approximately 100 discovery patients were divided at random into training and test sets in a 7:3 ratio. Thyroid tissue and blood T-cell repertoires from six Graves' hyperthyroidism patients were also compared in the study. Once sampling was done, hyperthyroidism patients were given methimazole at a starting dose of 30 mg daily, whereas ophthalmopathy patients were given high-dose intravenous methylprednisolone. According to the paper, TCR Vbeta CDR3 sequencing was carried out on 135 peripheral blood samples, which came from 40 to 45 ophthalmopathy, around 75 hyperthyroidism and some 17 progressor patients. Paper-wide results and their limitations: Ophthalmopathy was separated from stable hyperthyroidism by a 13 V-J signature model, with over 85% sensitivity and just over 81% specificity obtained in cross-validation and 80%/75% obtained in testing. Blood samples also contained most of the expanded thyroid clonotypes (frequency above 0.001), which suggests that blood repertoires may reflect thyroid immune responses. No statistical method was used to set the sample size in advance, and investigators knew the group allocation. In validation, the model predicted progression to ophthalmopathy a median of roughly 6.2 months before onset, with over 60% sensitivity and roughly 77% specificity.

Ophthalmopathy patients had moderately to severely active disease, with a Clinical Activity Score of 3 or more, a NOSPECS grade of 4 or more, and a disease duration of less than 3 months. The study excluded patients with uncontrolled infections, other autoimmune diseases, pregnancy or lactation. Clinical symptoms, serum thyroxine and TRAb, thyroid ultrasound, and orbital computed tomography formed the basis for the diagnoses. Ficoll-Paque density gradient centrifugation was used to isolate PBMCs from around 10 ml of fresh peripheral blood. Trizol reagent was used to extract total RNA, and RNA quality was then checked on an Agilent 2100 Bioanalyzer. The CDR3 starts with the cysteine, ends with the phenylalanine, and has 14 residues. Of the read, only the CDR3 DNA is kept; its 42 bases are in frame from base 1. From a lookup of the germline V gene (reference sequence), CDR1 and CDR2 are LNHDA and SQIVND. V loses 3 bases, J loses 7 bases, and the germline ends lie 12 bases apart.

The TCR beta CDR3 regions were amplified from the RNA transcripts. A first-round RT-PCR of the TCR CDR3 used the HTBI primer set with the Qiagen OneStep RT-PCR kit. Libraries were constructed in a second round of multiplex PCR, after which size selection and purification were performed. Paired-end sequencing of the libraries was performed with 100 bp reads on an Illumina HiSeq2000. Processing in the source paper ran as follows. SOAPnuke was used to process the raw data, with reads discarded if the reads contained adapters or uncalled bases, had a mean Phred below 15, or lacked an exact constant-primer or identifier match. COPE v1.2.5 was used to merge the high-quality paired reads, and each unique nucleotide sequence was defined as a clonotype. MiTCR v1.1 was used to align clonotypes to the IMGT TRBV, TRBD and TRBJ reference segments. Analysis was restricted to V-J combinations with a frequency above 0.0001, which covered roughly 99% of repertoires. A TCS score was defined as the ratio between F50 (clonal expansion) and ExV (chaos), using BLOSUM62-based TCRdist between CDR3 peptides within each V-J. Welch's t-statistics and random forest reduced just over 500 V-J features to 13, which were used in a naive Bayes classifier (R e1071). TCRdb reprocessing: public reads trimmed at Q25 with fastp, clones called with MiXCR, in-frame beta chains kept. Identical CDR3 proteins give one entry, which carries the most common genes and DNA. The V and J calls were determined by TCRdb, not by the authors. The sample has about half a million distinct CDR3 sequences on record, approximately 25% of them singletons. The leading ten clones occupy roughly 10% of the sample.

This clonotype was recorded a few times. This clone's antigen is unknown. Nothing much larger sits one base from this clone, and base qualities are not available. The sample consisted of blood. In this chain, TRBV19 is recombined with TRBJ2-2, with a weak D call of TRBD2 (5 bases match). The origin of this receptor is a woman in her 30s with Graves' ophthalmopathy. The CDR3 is CASSIAGKYGELFF. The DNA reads TGTGCCAGTAGTATTGCCGGGAAATACGGGGAGCTGTTTTTT.